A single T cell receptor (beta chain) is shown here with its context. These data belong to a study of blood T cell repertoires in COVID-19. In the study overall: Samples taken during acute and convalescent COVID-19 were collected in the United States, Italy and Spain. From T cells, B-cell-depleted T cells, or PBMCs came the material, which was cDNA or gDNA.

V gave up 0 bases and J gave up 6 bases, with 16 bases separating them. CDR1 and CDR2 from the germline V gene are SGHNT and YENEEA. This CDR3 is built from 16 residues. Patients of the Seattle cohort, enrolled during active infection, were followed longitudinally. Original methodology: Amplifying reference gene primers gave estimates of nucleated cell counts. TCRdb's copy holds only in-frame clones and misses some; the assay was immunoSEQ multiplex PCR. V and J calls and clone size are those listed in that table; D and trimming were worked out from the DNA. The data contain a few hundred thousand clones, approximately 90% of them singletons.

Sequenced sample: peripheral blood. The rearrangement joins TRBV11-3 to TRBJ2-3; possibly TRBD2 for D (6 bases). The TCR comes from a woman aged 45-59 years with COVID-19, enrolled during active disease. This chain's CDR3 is CASSLEGGLTLDTQYF. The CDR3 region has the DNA TGTGCCAGCAGCTTAGAGGGGGGACTTACTTTGGATACGCAGTATTTT.